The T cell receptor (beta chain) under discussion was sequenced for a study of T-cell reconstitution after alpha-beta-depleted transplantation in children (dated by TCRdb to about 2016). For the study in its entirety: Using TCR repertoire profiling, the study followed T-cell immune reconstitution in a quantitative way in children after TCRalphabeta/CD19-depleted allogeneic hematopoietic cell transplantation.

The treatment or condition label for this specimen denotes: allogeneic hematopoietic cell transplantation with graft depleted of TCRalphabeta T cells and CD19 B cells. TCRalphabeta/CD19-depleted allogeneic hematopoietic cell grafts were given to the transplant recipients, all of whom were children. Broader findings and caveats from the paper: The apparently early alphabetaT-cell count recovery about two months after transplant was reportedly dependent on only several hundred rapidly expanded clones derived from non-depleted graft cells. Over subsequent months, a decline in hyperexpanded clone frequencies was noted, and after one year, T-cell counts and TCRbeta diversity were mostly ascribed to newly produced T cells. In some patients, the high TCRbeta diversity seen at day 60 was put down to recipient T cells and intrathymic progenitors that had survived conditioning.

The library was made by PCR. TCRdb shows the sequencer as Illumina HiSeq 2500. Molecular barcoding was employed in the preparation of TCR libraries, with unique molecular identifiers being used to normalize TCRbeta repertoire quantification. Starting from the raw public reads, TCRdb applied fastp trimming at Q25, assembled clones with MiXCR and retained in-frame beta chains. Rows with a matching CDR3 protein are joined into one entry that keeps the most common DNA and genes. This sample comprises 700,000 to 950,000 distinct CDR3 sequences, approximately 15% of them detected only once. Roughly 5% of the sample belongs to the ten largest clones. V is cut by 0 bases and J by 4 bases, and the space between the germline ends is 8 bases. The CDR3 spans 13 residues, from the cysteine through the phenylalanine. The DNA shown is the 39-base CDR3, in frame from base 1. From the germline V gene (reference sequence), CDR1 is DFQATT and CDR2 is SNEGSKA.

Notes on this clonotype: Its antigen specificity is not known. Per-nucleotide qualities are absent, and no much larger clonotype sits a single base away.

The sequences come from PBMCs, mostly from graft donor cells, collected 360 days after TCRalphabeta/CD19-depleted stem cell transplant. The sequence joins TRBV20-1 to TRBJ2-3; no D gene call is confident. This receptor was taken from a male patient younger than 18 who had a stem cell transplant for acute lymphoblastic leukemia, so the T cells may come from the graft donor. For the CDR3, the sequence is CSARDPPADTQYF. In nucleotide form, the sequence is TGCAGTGCTAGAGACCCCCCGGCAGATACGCAGTATTTT.